The next 12 T cell receptor beta chains were all read from a single sample in a study of cytomegalovirus exposure and HLA in healthy donors (dated by TCRdb to about 2017). The protocol used for the library was the immunoSEQ multiplex PCR assay. The multiplex PCR relied on a mix of 60 forward primers for TCR Vbeta segments and 13 reverse primers for TCR Jbeta segments. TCRdb stores this immuneACCESS table with in-frame sequences only. Part of the clones is absent; in the studies checked, under half of the shortfall reflects unresolved V genes, and no reason is known for the rest. The sample includes over 200,000 clones, with approximately 80% observed a single time. The ten largest clonotypes hold roughly 0.58% of the sample. Source material: PBMCs. These receptor sequences come from a woman aged 40 to 50 in good health and CMV-seronegative.

The table lists this clone with a few counts. V is TRBV5-1 and J is TRBJ1-1; no reliable D call. The ends were cut back, 1 base at V and 5 bases at J, with 9 bases in the middle. CDR1 and CDR2 (germline): SGHRS, YFSETQ. The CDR3 length is 13 residues. CDR3 residues: CASSLFGETEAFF. CDR3 DNA: TGCGCCAGCAGCTTGTTTGGGGAGACTGAAGCTTTCTTT.

This clone was seen more than once but under ten times. CDR3: CASYRGEGEQYF. CDR3 DNA sequence: TGTGCCAGTTACAGGGGAGAAGGGGAGCAGTACTTC. The chain joins TRBV6-6 to TRBJ2-7, with TRBD1 matching 7 bases. The V segment lost 9 bases and the J segment 7 bases; nucleotides outside the gene matches: 9. The CDR3 spans 12 residues. Germline CDR1 and CDR2: MNHNY and SVGAGI (reference sequence).

The V call is TRBV6-4, the J call TRBJ2-3; possible D gene TRBD1, 6 bases. CDR1 and CDR2 from the germline V gene are MRHNA and SNTAGT. The CDR3 is made up of 15 amino acids. V lost 6 bases and J lost 3, with 16 bases in between. The CDR3: CASSVQGRGTDTQYF. The CDR3 DNA sequence: TGTGCCAGCAGCGTACAGGGAAGAGGGACAGATACGCAGTATTTT.

The V call is TRBV19, the J call TRBJ1-1; tentative D call: TRBD1 (6 bases). The germline V gene encodes CDR1 LNHDA and CDR2 SQIVND (reference sequence). The CDR3 has 14 amino acids. V lost 6 bases and J lost 0, with 11 bases in between. DNA of the CDR3: TGTGCCAGTAGATTCACAGGGCTGAACACTGAAGCTTTCTTT. Translated: CASRFTGLNTEAFF.

The chain joins TRBV6-5 to TRBJ1-1; TRBD1 matches at 10 bases. The V and J ends lost 4 bases and 8 bases, in that order; junction bases with no gene match: 7. Germline-derived CDR1 and CDR2 are MNHEY and SVGAGI. There are 14 residues in the CDR3. The CDR3: CASSLIRDRGEAFF. The CDR3 DNA follows: TGTGCCAGCAGTTTGATCCGGGACAGGGGCGAAGCTTTCTTT.

This sequence joins TRBV30 and TRBJ2-2; D not certain. This CDR3 contains 14 residues. The V end lost 4 bases, the J end lost 5 bases, and 14 bases lay between the germline ends. Looked up from germline, CDR1 is GTSNPN and CDR2 is SVGIG (reference sequence). The CDR3 sequence: CAWTLGVKTGELFF. The DNA for the CDR3 is TGTGCCTGGACCCTCGGAGTCAAAACCGGGGAGCTGTTTTTT.

The chain combines TRBV7-9 with TRBJ2-7, with 7 nucleotides matching TRBD1. Germline V CDR1 and CDR2: SEHNR, FQNEAQ (reference sequence). V lost 5 bases to trimming and J lost 0 bases; unmatched junction nucleotides: 4. This CDR3 contains 14 residues. CDR3 sequence reads: CASSPGTDSYEQYF. DNA for the CDR3: TGTGCCAGCAGCCCCGGGACAGACTCCTACGAGCAGTACTTC.

The chain joins TRBV7-6 to TRBJ1-2; 7 nucleotides agree with TRBD1. The CDR3 consists of 15 residues. The ends lost 5 bases at V and 2 bases at J; junction bases unmatched: 8. CDR1 SGHVS and CDR2 FNYEAQ come from the germline V gene. The chain's CDR3 is CASSPRTGTNYGYTF. The CDR3 DNA follows: TGTGCCAGCAGCCCCCGGACAGGAACCAACTATGGCTACACCTTC.

This clone was counted once. The chain recombines TRBV15 with TRBJ1-5, with D perhaps TRBD1 (5 bases). V dropped 1 base and J dropped 3 bases, with 7 bases sitting between them. The CDR3 extends over 14 amino acids. CDR1 is LNHNV, CDR2 YYDKDF, per germline (reference sequence). The CDR3 spells CATSRVRANQPQHF. In DNA, the CDR3 is TGTGCCACCAGCAGAGTCAGGGCCAATCAGCCCCAGCATTTT. Full variable domain (missing parts from reference TRBV15 and TRBJ1-5): DAMVIQNPRYQVTQFGKPVTLSCSQTLNHNVMYWYQQKSSQAPKLLFHYYDKDFNNEADTPDNFQSRRPNTSFCFLDIRSPGLGDTAMYLCATSRVRANQPQHFGDGTRLSIL.

The genes are TRBV5-4 and TRBJ2-7; 7 bases are shared with TRBD1. Per germline, CDR1 SGHNT and CDR2 YYREEE (reference sequence). The CDR3 contains 14 residues. V shed 2 bases and J 1 base; nucleotides not matched to a gene: 3. Here the CDR3 reads CASSFDRASYEQYF. The CDR3 coding sequence is TGTGCCAGCAGCTTCGACAGGGCTTCCTACGAGCAGTACTTC. The full variable domain, with the rest looked up from reference TRBV5-4 and TRBJ2-7, is ETGVTQSPTHLIKTRGQQVTLRCSSQSGHNTVSWYQQALGQGPQFIFQYYREEENGRGNFPPRFSGLQFPNYSSELNVNALELDDSALYLCASSFDRASYEQYFGPGTRLTVT.

The V call is TRBV9, the J call TRBJ1-1; no clear D. Germline assignment: CDR1 SGDLS and CDR2 YYNGEE. The germline V and J ends were trimmed by 2 bases and 1 base, with 18 bases remaining between them. This CDR3 region has 17 residues. The CDR3: CASSVFPLDNRNTEAFF. The CDR3 bases are TGTGCCAGCAGCGTCTTCCCCCTCGACAATAGGAACACTGAAGCTTTCTTT.

The rearrangement links TRBV30 to TRBJ1-1, with D perhaps matching TRBD1 (6 bases). The CDR3 totals 13 residues. From germline, CDR1 is GTSNPN and CDR2 SVGIG (reference sequence). The ends were cut back, 7 bases at V and 0 bases at J, with 12 bases in the middle. CDR3 nucleotides: TGTGCCTACTACGGACAGCTGAACACTGAAGCTTTCTTT. As protein: CAYYGQLNTEAFF.